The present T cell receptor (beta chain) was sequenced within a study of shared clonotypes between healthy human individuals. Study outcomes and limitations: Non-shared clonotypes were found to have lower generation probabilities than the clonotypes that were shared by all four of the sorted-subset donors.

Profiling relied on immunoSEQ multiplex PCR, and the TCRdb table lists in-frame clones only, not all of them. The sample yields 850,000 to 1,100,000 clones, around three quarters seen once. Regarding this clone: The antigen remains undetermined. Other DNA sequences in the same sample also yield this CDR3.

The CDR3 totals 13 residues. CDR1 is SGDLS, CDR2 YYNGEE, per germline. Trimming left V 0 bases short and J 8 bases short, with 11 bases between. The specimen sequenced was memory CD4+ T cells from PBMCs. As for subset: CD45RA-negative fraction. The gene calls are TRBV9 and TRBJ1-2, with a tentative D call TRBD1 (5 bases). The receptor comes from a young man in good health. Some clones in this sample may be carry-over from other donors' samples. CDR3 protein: CASSVDGGEGYTF. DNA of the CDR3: TGTGCCAGCAGCGTAGACGGAGGGGAGGGCTACACCTTC.